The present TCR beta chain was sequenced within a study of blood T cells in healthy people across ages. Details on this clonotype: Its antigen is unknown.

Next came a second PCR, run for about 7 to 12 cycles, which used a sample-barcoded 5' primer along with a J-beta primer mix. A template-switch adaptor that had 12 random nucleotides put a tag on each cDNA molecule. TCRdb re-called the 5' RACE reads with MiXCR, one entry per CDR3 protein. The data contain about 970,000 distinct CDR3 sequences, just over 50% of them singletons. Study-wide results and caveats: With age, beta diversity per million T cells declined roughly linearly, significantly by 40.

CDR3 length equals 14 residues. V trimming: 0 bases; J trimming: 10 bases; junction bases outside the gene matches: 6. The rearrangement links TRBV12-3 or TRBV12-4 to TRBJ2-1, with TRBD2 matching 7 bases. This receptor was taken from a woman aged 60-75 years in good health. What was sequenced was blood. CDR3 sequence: CASSLAGGPREQFF. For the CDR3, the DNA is TGTGCCAGCAGTTTAGCGGGAGGGCCACGGGAGCAGTTCTTC.